These 20 T cell receptor beta chains share one sample of origin, sequenced in a study of blood T cell repertoires in COVID-19. Data came from immunoSEQ multiplex PCR; TCRdb stores just in-frame clones and leaves some out. The data show roughly 200,000 clones, 82% seen once. Source material: peripheral blood. Receptors were obtained from a woman aged 55-69 years with COVID-19, enrolled during active disease.

This CDR3 reads CASSPRQGGLSTDTQYF. CDR3 nucleotide sequence: TGCGCCAGCAGCCCAAGGCAGGGGGGCTTAAGCACAGATACGCAGTATTTT. The chain links TRBV5-1 to TRBJ2-3; perhaps TRBD1 as D (7 bases). This CDR3 has 17 amino acids. Trimming removed 4 bases from V and 0 bases from J, with 18 bases in between. Germline lookup yields CDR1 SGHRS and CDR2 YFSETQ.

The genes are TRBV27 and TRBJ1-3; D is unresolved. There are 14 residues in the CDR3. V lost 6 bases, J lost 6 bases, and 15 bases lay in between. Looked up from germline, CDR1 is MNHEY and CDR2 is SMNVEV (reference sequence). CDR3 amino acids: CASSHRGAQNTIYF. As DNA, the CDR3 is TGTGCCAGCAGCCACCGGGGAGCACAAAACACCATATATTTT.

The chain has TRBV25-1 and TRBJ1-2; TRBD1 aligns across 8 bases. Per the germline V gene, CDR1 is MGHDK and CDR2 is SYGVNS. J was trimmed by 8 bases and V by 5 bases; bases with no gene match: 10. This CDR3 contains 14 residues. The CDR3 DNA is TGTGCCAGCAGTCCCCGGACAGGGCTAGGGGGCTACACCTTC. Translation: CASSPRTGLGGYTF.

The chain is built from TRBV10-3 and TRBJ1-5; TRBD1 might be the D (5 bases). This CDR3 is 15 amino acids long. CDR1 ENHRY and CDR2 SYGVKD come from the germline V gene. Trimming pared 6 bases from V and 5 bases from J, leaving 17 bases between. CDR3 loop: CAISPRGDADQPQHF. CDR3 DNA sequence: TGTGCCATCAGCCCCCGGGGGGATGCAGATCAGCCCCAGCATTTT.

In its sample, this clone was seen a few times. This sequence joins TRBV7-2 and TRBJ1-2; D may be TRBD1 (5 bases). The CDR3 is 14 residues long. Trimming cost V 1 base and J 8 bases, with 14 bases left between them. CDR1 is SGHTA, CDR2 FQGNSA, per germline. The CDR3 coding sequence is TGTGCCAGCAGCTTAGGAGGCAGGGTGGGAGGCTACACCTTC. Translation: CASSLGGRVGGYTF.

V usage is TRBV24-1 and J usage is TRBJ2-7; 10 bases are a match to TRBD1. CDR1 is KGHDR and CDR2 is SFDVKD in the germline V gene. The trim removed 2 bases at V and 4 bases at J, leaving 4 bases unmatched. The length of the CDR3 is 15 residues. In nucleotides, the CDR3 is TGTGCCACCAGTGATTCAGGACAGGGGGGATACGAGCAGTACTTC. This sequence encodes CATSDSGQGGYEQYF.

V gene TRBV7-8 combines with J gene TRBJ1-1, with D perhaps matching TRBD1 (5 bases). From germline, CDR1 is SGHVS and CDR2 FQNEAQ. The CDR3 contains 12 residues. Trimming removed 5 bases from V and 9 bases from J, with 13 bases in between. The CDR3 DNA is TGTGCCAGCAGCCTCTCGGGGGGAAAAGCTTTCTTT. Its protein is CASSLSGGKAFF.

As DNA, the CDR3 is TGTGCCAGCAGCTTAGCTCGACTAGCGGGAGGGCCGGGAGAGACCCAGTACTTC. Translating gives CASSLARLAGGPGETQYF. The genes are TRBV7-6 and TRBJ2-5; TRBD2 matches 14 bases. V lost 0 bases to trimming and J lost 4 bases; unmatched junction nucleotides: 7. This CDR3 has 18 amino acids. Germline loops: CDR1 SGHVS, CDR2 FNYEAQ. The variable domain in full, completed from reference TRBV7-6 and TRBJ2-5, reads GAGVSQSPRYKVTKRGQDVALRCDPISGHVSLYWYRQALGQGPEFLTYFNYEAQQDKSGLPNDRFSAERPEGSISTLTIQRTEQRDSAMYRCASSLARLAGGPGETQYFGPGTRLLVL.

The CDR3 DNA follows: TGTGCCAGCTCACCTCAAGCGGGAGAGGGGGCCTACGAGCAGTACTTC. Translation gives CASSPQAGEGAYEQYF. V and J are TRBV18 and TRBJ2-7; TRBD2 matches at 8 bases. V lost 3 bases and J lost 2; bases outside the gene matches: 9. This CDR3 is 16 amino acids long. In germline, CDR1 is KGHSH, CDR2 LQKENI.

This clone was observed a handful of times. The V call is TRBV21-1, the J call TRBJ1-1. TRBV21-1 is a recognized pseudogene. This CDR3 has 13 residues. CDR3 DNA: TGTGCCAGCAGCATAGTTCCGAACACTGAAGCTTTCTTT. Its protein is CASSIVPNTEAFF.

V and J are TRBV27 and TRBJ2-7; TRBD2 agrees at 12 bases. The J segment lost 3 bases and the V segment lost 4 bases, leaving 7 bases of the junction unmatched. This CDR3 is 16 amino acids long. Germline CDR1 reads MNHEY; CDR2 reads SMNVEV (reference sequence). CDR3 region: CASSSGLAGVYYEQYF. CDR3 sequence (DNA): TGTGCCAGCAGTTCGGGACTAGCGGGTGTCTACTACGAGCAGTACTTC.

This CDR3 is CASSYSAGATEAFF. The DNA for the CDR3 is TGTGCCAGCAGTTACTCCGCAGGGGCGACTGAAGCTTTCTTT. V usage is TRBV6-6 and J usage is TRBJ1-1, with D possibly being TRBD1 (6 bases). CDR1 and CDR2 from the germline V gene are MNHNY and SVGAGI (reference sequence). There are 14 residues in the CDR3. V gave up 0 bases and J gave up 5 bases, with 10 bases separating them.

The chain carries TRBV2 and TRBJ2-7; D uncertain. The germline gives CDR1 SNHLY, CDR2 FYNNEI. The CDR3 totals 14 residues. V lost 5 bases and J 6 bases, leaving 17 bases between the germline ends. CDR3 sequence (DNA): TGTGCCAGCAGTTGGTCGGCAGGTATAGGCGAGCAGTACGTC. It is translated as CASSWSAGIGEQYV.

The rearrangement joins TRBV3-1 (or the pseudogene TRBV3-2) to TRBJ1-2; D might be TRBD1 (5 bases). CDR1 is LGHDT, CDR2 YNNKEL, per germline (reference sequence). Trimming left V 3 bases short and J 3 bases short, with 11 bases between. CDR3 size: 14 residues. DNA for the CDR3: TGTGCCAGCAGCCAGCAGGGAACGGACTATGGCTACACCTTC. Its protein product is CASSQQGTDYGYTF.

This chain connects TRBV28 to TRBJ1-4; D remains ambiguous. Germline V gives CDR1 MDHEN, CDR2 SYDVKM. This CDR3 has 13 amino acids. DNA of the CDR3: TGTGTCACAGCAGGAGGAGGGTATGAAAAACTGTTTTTT. This encodes CVTAGGGYEKLFF.

This clone is a singleton in its sample. The J gene is TRBJ2-7, the V gene TRBV5-1, with no clear D. Trimming took 0 bases from V and 6 from J, leaving 16 bases between them. The CDR3 spans 15 residues. CDR1 is SGHRS, CDR2 YFSETQ, per germline. The CDR3 protein is CASSLAGQKPIEQYF. The CDR3 nucleotides read TGCGCCAGCAGCTTGGCCGGTCAAAAGCCTATCGAGCAGTACTTC.

V is TRBV11-3 and J is TRBJ2-1, with 8 bases lining up with TRBD2. The germline CDR1 and CDR2 sequences are SGHNT and YENEEA. This CDR3 comprises 16 residues. J was trimmed by 4 bases and V by 3 bases; bases with no gene match: 8. The CDR3 bases are TGTGCCAGCAGCTTGTTTGGCGGGGGGTTTTACAATGAGCAGTTCTTC. It codes for CASSLFGGGFYNEQFF. The variable domain in full, completed from reference TRBV11-3 and TRBJ2-1, reads EAGVVQSPRYKIIEKKQPVAFWCNPISGHNTLYWYLQNLGQGPELLIRYENEEAVDDSQLPKDRFSAERLKGVDSTLKIQPAELGDSAVYLCASSLFGGGFYNEQFFGPGTRLTVL.

The V call is TRBV20-1, the J call TRBJ2-7; D is uncertain. The CDR3 totals 10 residues. Between the trimmed V and J ends, which lost 3 bases and 7 bases, there was a span of 7 bases. Germline CDR1 DFQATT, CDR2 SNEGSKA (reference sequence). The CDR3 region is CSASYREQYF. In DNA, the CDR3 is TGCAGTGCTAGTTATCGGGAGCAGTACTTC.

The chain carries TRBV2 and TRBJ2-5; 9 nucleotides align to TRBD1. Germline loops: CDR1 SNHLY, CDR2 FYNNEI. The CDR3 has 17 amino acids. Trimming at V came to 1 base and at J to 4 bases, leaving 10 bases not matched to a gene. The CDR3 loop is CASSEGPWTGERETQYF. The CDR3 DNA sequence: TGTGCCAGCAGTGAAGGGCCTTGGACAGGGGAACGAGAGACCCAGTACTTC.

The J gene is TRBJ2-1, the V gene TRBV6-2 or TRBV6-3; D remains unclear. The CDR3 loop spans 14 amino acids. With 0 bases removed from V and 15 bases from J, the gap between germline ends came to 18 bases. Germline V gene sequence: CDR1 MNHEY, CDR2 SVGEGT. The CDR3 coding sequence is TGTGCCAGCAGTTACTCGATGGTAGAAACGGTTCTGTTCTTC. This codes for CASSYSMVETVLFF.